Sequencing of this TCR beta chain was carried out in a study of blood T cell repertoires in COVID-19. Study background: Acute-phase and convalescent COVID-19 samples originated in the United States, Italy and Spain. Sources were T cells, B-cell-depleted T cells, or PBMCs; the material itself was cDNA or gDNA.

Study processing details: Reference gene primer amplification gave nucleated cell count estimates. Only in-frame clones appear in the TCRdb table, and some are missing; sequencing was by immunoSEQ multiplex PCR. D and trimming come from the DNA, and the V and J calls and clone size come from that table. The sample records 350,000 to 400,000 clones, roughly 91% being singletons. Symptom resolution, clearance, or two negative PCRs marked the recovered donors of Cohort 3. The V gene end was trimmed by 0 bases and the J gene end by 0 bases; junction bases not matched to a gene: 6. The CDR3 runs 18 residues. In germline, CDR1 is KGHSH, CDR2 LQKENI.

Sequenced sample: PBMCs or T cells enriched from blood (not recorded which). This sequence joins TRBV18 and TRBJ2-4; 9 nucleotides line up with TRBD2. The TCR comes from a woman aged 25 to 39 who had recovered from COVID-19. CDR3 DNA: TGTGCCAGCTCACCACCGTTAGCGGGGGATCTAGCCAAAAACATTCAGTACTTC. It is translated as CASSPPLAGDLAKNIQYF.